What follows are 5 T cell receptor beta chains derived from one specimen sequenced in a study of blood T cell repertoires in COVID-19. Clones were sequenced by immunoSEQ multiplex PCR, and TCRdb holds only the in-frame ones, with some missing. The data hold fewer than 250,000 clones, with about 86% observed a single time. Sequenced: peripheral blood. These receptor sequences come from a man aged 50 to 59 with active or convalescent COVID-19.

This clone occurred once. V gene TRBV14 combines with J gene TRBJ1-2, with D possibly being TRBD1 (6 bases). V lost 2 bases and J 5 bases, leaving 9 bases between the germline ends. Germline assignment: CDR1 SGHDN and CDR2 FVKESK. CDR3 length: 13 residues. The chain's CDR3 is CASSQTGLYGYTF. CDR3 sequence (DNA): TGTGCCAGCAGCCAAACAGGGTTGTATGGCTACACCTTC.

V and J are TRBV11-3 and TRBJ1-1; D is unclear. The CDR3 length is 13 residues. The germline V gene encodes CDR1 SGHNT and CDR2 YENEEA. V dropped 8 bases and J dropped 8 bases, with 18 bases sitting between them. The CDR3 DNA reads TGTGCCAGCCGCCTGCCCCCGGGGATAGAAGCTTTCTTT. The encoded protein is CASRLPPGIEAFF.

This clone was seen more than once but under ten times. The chain employs TRBV20-1 and TRBJ2-2, with D unclear. The germline gives CDR1 DFQATT, CDR2 SNEGSKA (reference sequence). The CDR3 is 10 amino acids. The V and J ends lost 3 bases and 16 bases respectively, with 12 bases between them. This CDR3 reads CSASEIGQFF. The CDR3 coding sequence is TGCAGTGCTAGTGAGATTGGGCAGTTTTTT.

This clone was found a few times. V is TRBV27 and J is TRBJ2-2; the D is unclear. The CDR3 loop spans 14 amino acids. V was clipped by 6 bases and J by 3 bases, with 11 bases between them. CDR1 is MNHEY and CDR2 is SMNVEV in the germline V gene (reference sequence). The CDR3 protein is CASRLTWYTGELFF. CDR3 bases: TGTGCCAGCAGACTTACTTGGTACACCGGGGAGCTGTTTTTT.

The chain carries TRBV5-4 and TRBJ2-3, with TRBD2 matching 13 bases. The germline V gene has CDR1 SGHNT and CDR2 YYREEE (reference sequence). The CDR3 spans 18 residues. V lost 4 bases and J lost 0; bases outside the gene matches: 8. CDR3 residues: CASSVGLAGVFSTDTQYF. In DNA, the CDR3 is TGTGCCAGCAGCGTCGGACTAGCGGGAGTCTTTAGCACAGATACGCAGTATTTT.